The 28 T cell receptor beta chains below come from one sample, sequenced in a study of T-cell memory formation after mild COVID-19. TCRdb called the 5' RACE reads again in MiXCR, with one record for every CDR3 protein. Altogether about 340,000 distinct CDR3 sequences are present, around a fifth being singletons, with the ten largest covering around 20%. The sequenced sample was PBMCs or a T cell subset sorted from them (not recorded which). Every receptor here comes from a man aged 18 to 29 who had mild COVID-19 (a few samples of this study predate the infection). Cell type and time point are not known.

The rearrangement joins TRBV7-2 to TRBJ1-2; TRBD1 agrees at 8 bases. Germline loops: CDR1 SGHTA, CDR2 FQGNSA. V was pared by 2 bases and J by 10 bases, with 12 bases of the junction left unmatched. The CDR3 runs to 15 residues. This CDR3 reads CASSLSFSAGGLYTF. The DNA for the CDR3 is TGTGCCAGCAGCTTAAGTTTTTCGGCAGGGGGCCTCTACACCTTC.

For the CDR3, the DNA is TGTGCCAGCAGTTTGTCGGGCTACAATCAGCCCCAGCATTTT. Its protein is CASSLSGYNQPQHF. The V call is TRBV27, the J call TRBJ1-5; D gene unclear. The V gene lost 3 bases and the J gene lost 3 bases, with 9 bases spanning the gap. In germline, CDR1 is MNHEY, CDR2 SMNVEV (reference sequence). The CDR3 is 14 amino acids.

In its sample, this clonotype was seen many times. V gene TRBV5-1 combines with J gene TRBJ2-3; possibly TRBD2 for D (5 bases). The CDR3 covers 16 residues. CDR1 is SGHRS and CDR2 is YFSETQ in the germline V gene. The V gene lost 4 bases and the J gene lost 2 bases, with 17 bases spanning the gap. This chain's CDR3 is CASSLEGLAVTDTQYF. In nucleotides, the CDR3 is TGCGCCAGCAGCCTTGAGGGTCTAGCAGTCACAGATACGCAGTATTTT.

This chain connects TRBV3-1 to TRBJ2-4; D unclear. The CDR3 length is 12 residues. The V end lost 3 bases, the J end lost 6 bases, and 6 bases lay between the germline ends. Germline CDR1 and CDR2: LGHDT and YNNKEL (reference sequence). The CDR3 is CASSQARNIQYF. CDR3 nucleotides: TGTGCCAGCAGCCAGGCCCGAAACATTCAGTACTTC. Based on the CDR3 plus reference TRBV3-1 and TRBJ2-4, the full variable domain is DTAVSQTPKYLVTQMGNDKSIKCEQNLGHDTMYWYKQDSKKFLKIMFSYNNKELIINETVPNRFSPKSPDKAHLNLHINSLELGDSAVYFCASSQARNIQYFGAGTRLSVL.

Written as DNA, the CDR3 is TGTGCCAGCAGTGACCCTCGGACAGGGGCCCTCGCCCCCTACGAGCAGTACTTC. Translation: CASSDPRTGALAPYEQYF. The gene calls are TRBV25-1 and TRBJ2-7; TRBD1 matches 9 bases. Germline trimming cut 3 bases from V and 2 bases from J; bases unmatched to any gene: 14. The CDR3 is 18 residues long. CDR1 and CDR2 from the germline V gene are MGHDK and SYGVNS.

This clonotype was seen only a few times. The gene calls are TRBV10-3 and TRBJ2-2, with D uncertain. V was pared by 2 bases and J by 0 bases, with 4 bases between. CDR3 size: 14 residues. Germline V gives CDR1 ENHRY, CDR2 SYGVKD. The CDR3 DNA reads TGTGCCATCAGTGAGGTCTCGAACACCGGGGAGCTGTTTTTT. It is translated as CAISEVSNTGELFF.

V gene TRBV7-3 combines with J gene TRBJ2-3; 8 bases align to TRBD2. Germline values: CDR1 SGHTA, CDR2 FQGTGA. This CDR3 is 16 amino acids long. J was trimmed by 0 bases and V by 4 bases; bases with no gene match: 6. This chain's CDR3 is CASSSATSGSTDTQYF. The CDR3 DNA follows: TGTGCCAGCAGCTCCGCAACTAGCGGAAGCACAGATACGCAGTATTTT.

The count of this clonotype is one. The V and J genes are TRBV28 and TRBJ1-4, with a weak D call TRBD1 (5 bases). The germline V gene has CDR1 MDHEN and CDR2 SYDVKM. Between the trimmed V and J ends, which lost 6 bases and 3 bases, there was a span of 14 bases. The CDR3 loop spans 15 amino acids. The CDR3 region has the DNA TGTGCCAGCAGCACACTTACAGGTTCTAATGAAAAACTGTTTTTT. As protein: CASSTLTGSNEKLFF.

The chain carries TRBV19 and TRBJ1-5; tentatively, D is TRBD1 (6 bases). From germline, CDR1 is LNHDA and CDR2 SQIVND (reference sequence). Trimming took off 7 bases at V and 4 bases at J, with 14 bases between the two ends. This CDR3 spans 14 amino acids. In DNA, the CDR3 is TGTGCCAGTAAAGTCACAGGGATGAATCAGCCCCAGCATTTT. Its translation: CASKVTGMNQPQHF. Using reference TRBV19 and TRBJ1-5 for the parts outside the CDR3, the full variable domain is DGGITQSPKYLFRKEGQNVTLSCEQNLNHDAMYWYRQDPGQGLRLIYYSQIVNDFQKGDIAEGYSVSREKKESFPLTVTSAQKNPTAFYLCASKVTGMNQPQHFGDGTRLSIL.

This clonotype was seen a handful of times. This CDR3 reads CASSLTSGGRETQYF. The DNA for the CDR3 is TGTGCCAGCAGCTTAACTAGCGGGGGGAGGGAGACCCAGTACTTC. The rearrangement joins TRBV7-3 to TRBJ2-5; the match to TRBD2 covers 10 bases. J gave up 5 bases and V 0 bases, and 3 bases lay outside the gene matches. The CDR3 is 15 residues long. CDR1 and CDR2 from the germline V gene are SGHTA and FQGTGA.

The chain couples TRBV4-1 to TRBJ1-5; D remains unclear. V lost 2 bases and J 3 bases, leaving 17 bases between the germline ends. The CDR3 is made up of 17 amino acids. CDR1 MGHRA and CDR2 YSYEKL come from the germline V gene. The CDR3 region has the DNA TGCGCCAGCAGCCAACGCGCGAGGTTCTCCTCCAATCAGCCCCAGCATTTT. Its protein is CASSQRARFSSNQPQHF.

This clonotype was picked up many times. CDR3 amino acids: CASSQASGHNQPQHF. The CDR3 DNA is TGCGCCAGCAGCCAAGCCTCGGGCCACAATCAGCCCCAGCATTTT. The chain employs TRBV4-3 and TRBJ1-5; D remains unclear. Trimming removed 1 base from V and 3 bases from J, with 10 bases in between. The CDR3 runs to 15 residues. CDR1 is LGHNA and CDR2 is YSLEER in the germline V gene.

The sample holds a few counts of this clonotype. The chain links TRBV7-2 to TRBJ2-7; 9 bases match TRBD1. The ends lost 5 bases at V and 0 bases at J; junction bases unmatched: 8. CDR1 SGHTA and CDR2 FQGNSA come from the germline V gene. The CDR3 is 16 amino acids. DNA for the CDR3: TGTGCCAGCAGCCGAACAGGGGGCCGTAACTCCTACGAGCAGTACTTC. This codes for CASSRTGGRNSYEQYF.

This clonotype occurred a few times. The rearrangement links TRBV4-2 to TRBJ1-5, with D uncertain. This CDR3 spans 15 amino acids. The germline V gene has CDR1 LGHNA and CDR2 YNFKEQ. Trimming shortened V by 0 bases and J by 5 bases, and 11 bases separated the two germline ends. CDR3 coding DNA: TGTGCCAGCAGCCAAGACGGATTCCCCGATCAGCCCCAGCATTTT. Amino acid sequence: CASSQDGFPDQPQHF.

This chain uses TRBV5-6 with TRBJ2-3; D is perhaps TRBD1 or TRBD2 (6 bases each). The V gene lost 4 bases and the J gene lost 5 bases, with 29 bases spanning the gap. Germline V gene sequence: CDR1 SGHDT, CDR2 YYEEEE. The length of the CDR3 is 19 residues. CDR3: CASSPLGSFRGGHQDTQYF. CDR3 nucleotides: TGTGCCAGCAGCCCCCTTGGGAGTTTCAGAGGGGGGCATCAAGATACGCAGTATTTT. The full variable domain, with the rest looked up from reference TRBV5-6 and TRBJ2-3, is DAGVTQSPTHLIKTRGQQVTLRCSPKSGHDTVSWYQQALGQGPQFIFQYYEEEERQRGNFPDRFSGHQFPNYSSELNVNALLLGDSALYLCASSPLGSFRGGHQDTQYFGPGTRLTVL.

The V and J genes are TRBV5-1 and TRBJ2-1, with 10 bases lining up with TRBD2. The V segment lost 4 bases and the J segment 7 bases; nucleotides outside the gene matches: 11. Looked up from germline, CDR1 is SGHRS and CDR2 is YFSETQ. The CDR3 consists of 16 residues. CDR3 protein: CASSVSGGPSLNEQFF. As DNA, the CDR3 is TGCGCCAGCAGCGTTAGCGGGGGGCCGTCTCTGAATGAGCAGTTCTTC. The variable domain in full, with the rest retrieved from reference TRBV5-1 and TRBJ2-1, is KAGVTQTPRYLIKTRGQQVTLSCSPISGHRSVSWYQQTPGQGLQFLFEYFSETQRNKGNFPGRFSGRQFSNSRSEMNVSTLELGDSALYLCASSVSGGPSLNEQFFGPGTRLTVL.

The V gene is TRBV5-1, the J gene TRBJ2-7; D uncertain. The CDR3 sequence is 13 residues long. The germline V and J ends were trimmed by 4 bases and 2 bases, with 10 bases remaining between them. Germline V lookup: CDR1 SGHRS, CDR2 YFSETQ. The CDR3 spells CASSLGMAYEQYF. The CDR3 DNA is TGCGCCAGCAGCCTTGGCATGGCCTACGAGCAGTACTTC.

CDR3 amino acids: CASKDYGRNTEAFF. CDR3 DNA sequence: TGTGCCAGCAAAGACTACGGGCGGAACACTGAAGCTTTCTTT. The chain recombines TRBV6-5 with TRBJ1-1; no definite D call. Trimming pared 7 bases from V and 1 base from J, leaving 13 bases between. In germline, CDR1 is MNHEY, CDR2 SVGAGI. The CDR3 runs to 14 residues.

The chain links TRBV5-1 to TRBJ1-4; tentatively, D is TRBD1 (5 bases). Trimming removed 0 bases from V and 5 bases from J, with 8 bases in between. Germline V gives CDR1 SGHRS, CDR2 YFSETQ. This CDR3 is 14 amino acids long. CDR3 sequence: CASSLEGTNEKLFF. CDR3 nucleotide sequence: TGCGCCAGCAGCTTGGAGGGGACGAATGAAAAACTGTTTTTT.

The chain links TRBV10-2 to TRBJ1-6, with TRBD1 as a possible D gene (5 bases). The CDR3 spans 16 residues. Trimming removed 0 bases at V and 9 bases at J, with 15 bases between. Germline V gene sequence: CDR1 WSHSY, CDR2 SAAADI. For the CDR3, the DNA is TGCGCCAGCAGTGAGTCTTCGGGAGGGGAGGGTTCACCCCTCCACTTT. Translation: CASSESSGGEGSPLHF.

The rearrangement joins TRBV20-1 to TRBJ2-7; the D gene is possibly TRBD2 (5 bases). Trimming took off 6 bases at V and 3 bases at J, with 18 bases between the two ends. This CDR3 region has 14 residues. The germline V gene has CDR1 DFQATT and CDR2 SNEGSKA (reference sequence). The chain's CDR3 is CSARFGSHNYEQYF. The CDR3 nucleotides are TGCAGTGCCCGGTTTGGGAGCCACAACTACGAGCAGTACTTC.

The CDR3 sequence: CASSEGREQYV. DNA of the CDR3: TGTGCCAGCAGTGAAGGCCGGGAGCAGTACGTC. The J gene is TRBJ2-7, the V gene TRBV2; no reliable D call. In germline, CDR1 is SNHLY, CDR2 FYNNEI. Trimming stripped 1 base from V and 7 bases from J, with 5 bases between. The CDR3 length is 11 residues.

The genes are TRBV4-2 and TRBJ2-3; 8 bases line up with TRBD1. Germline V gives CDR1 LGHNA, CDR2 YNFKEQ. Trimming at V came to 2 bases and at J to 2 bases, leaving 6 bases not matched to a gene. The CDR3 has 16 residues. The CDR3 reads CASSQSPGQDTDTQYF. For the CDR3, the DNA is TGTGCCAGCAGCCAATCCCCGGGACAGGACACAGATACGCAGTATTTT.

In this sample, this clonotype turned up a few times. V usage is TRBV5-1 and J usage is TRBJ2-3; 7 bases line up with TRBD2. The CDR3 contains 15 residues. The germline CDR1 and CDR2 sequences are SGHRS and YFSETQ. V lost 4 bases to trimming and J lost 2 bases; unmatched junction nucleotides: 7. In nucleotides, the CDR3 is TGCGCCAGCAGCACCATGGGACTATTCACAGATACGCAGTATTTT. This encodes CASSTMGLFTDTQYF.

V and J are TRBV5-1 and TRBJ2-3, with TRBD2 as a possible D gene (5 bases). The CDR3 totals 14 residues. Between the trimmed V and J ends, which lost 4 bases and 2 bases, there was a span of 11 bases. Germline CDR1 is SGHRS and CDR2 is YFSETQ. CDR3: CASSPGKSTDTQYF. The DNA for the CDR3 is TGCGCCAGCAGCCCCGGGAAGTCCACAGATACGCAGTATTTT. The whole variable domain, remainder taken from reference TRBV5-1 and TRBJ2-3, is KAGVTQTPRYLIKTRGQQVTLSCSPISGHRSVSWYQQTPGQGLQFLFEYFSETQRNKGNFPGRFSGRQFSNSRSEMNVSTLELGDSALYLCASSPGKSTDTQYFGPGTRLTVL.

This clonotype was seen ten or more times. The chain carries TRBV12-3 or TRBV12-4 and TRBJ1-1; no clear D gene. V was trimmed by 2 bases and J by 6 bases, leaving 10 bases between them. This CDR3 has 13 residues. The CDR3, as DNA: TGTGCCAGCAGTTTAATGTGGGTAGCTGAAGCTTTCTTT. Its protein product is CASSLMWVAEAFF.

The chain employs TRBV5-4 and TRBJ2-1; TRBD1 aligns across 9 bases. Trimming at V came to 4 bases and at J to 8 bases, leaving 10 bases not matched to a gene. The germline V gene has CDR1 SGHNT and CDR2 YYREEE (reference sequence). The CDR3 sequence is 15 residues long. The CDR3 bases are TGTGCCAGCAGCCCCGGACAGGGGATAAGAGATGAGCAGTTCTTC. It specifies CASSPGQGIRDEQFF.

In this sample, this clonotype turned up a few times. This chain joins TRBV6-2 or TRBV6-3 and TRBJ2-7, with 8 nucleotides matching TRBD2. This CDR3 is 13 amino acids long. Germline CDR1 MNHEY, CDR2 SVGEGT. After removal of 0 bases from V and 7 bases from J, the junction contained 2 bases not matched to a gene. The CDR3 region is CASSYSPGGEQYV. The CDR3 DNA reads as TGTGCCAGCAGTTACTCTCCGGGAGGGGAGCAGTACGTC.